This is a list of T cell receptor beta chains from one sample in a study of blood T cell repertoires in COVID-19. Using immunoSEQ multiplex PCR, the repertoire was profiled, and TCRdb retains in-frame clones only, with some absent. The sample contains about 100,000 clones, approximately 87% of which appear only once. The specimen sequenced was peripheral blood. The receptor source for this set is a human donor in a cohort sampled during active COVID-19. Both conserved end residues are part of each CDR3. Each record gives: V gene, D gene, J gene, clone size, CDR3 protein, CDR3 DNA. A D gene is named only where the DNA matches it firmly. The listing skips clone size in some rows; elsewhere it reads once, few, many or a size class.

V gene: TRBV19
D gene: TRBD1
J gene: TRBJ1-1
clone size: -
CDR3 protein: CASTSTGDEAFF
CDR3 DNA: TGTGCCAGTACCTCGACAGGGGATGAAGCTTTCTTT

V gene: TRBV5-1
D gene: TRBD2
J gene: TRBJ2-5
clone size: -
CDR3 protein: CASSLFLAGQETQYF
CDR3 DNA: TGCGCCAGCAGCTTGTTTCTAGCGGGGCAAGAGACCCAGTACTTC

V gene: TRBV5-6
D gene: TRBD2
J gene: TRBJ2-1
clone size: -
CDR3 protein: CASSRGLAGGLYNEQFF
CDR3 DNA: TGTGCCAGCAGCCGGGGACTAGCGGGAGGGCTGTACAATGAGCAGTTCTTC

V gene: TRBV5-1
D gene: TRBD2
J gene: TRBJ2-7
clone size: -
CDR3 protein: CASSIAPGLGSYEQYF
CDR3 DNA: TGCGCCAGCAGCATTGCACCGGGACTAGGCTCCTACGAGCAGTACTTC

V gene: TRBV12-3/TRBV12-4
D gene: -
J gene: TRBJ2-2
clone size: -
CDR3 protein: CASSRTITGELFF
CDR3 DNA: TGTGCCAGCAGTCGGACTATCACCGGGGAGCTGTTTTTT

V gene: TRBV10-2
D gene: TRBD2
J gene: TRBJ2-3
clone size: few
CDR3 protein: CASSSLAGAAGGNTQYF
CDR3 DNA: TGCGCCAGCAGTTCCTTAGCGGGGGCCGCAGGGGGAAATACGCAGTATTTT

V gene: TRBV5-1
D gene: TRBD1
J gene: TRBJ2-1
clone size: few
CDR3 protein: CASSSGQGTPNEQFF
CDR3 DNA: TGCGCCAGCAGCTCCGGACAGGGCACCCCCAATGAGCAGTTCTTC

V gene: TRBV12-3/TRBV12-4
D gene: -
J gene: TRBJ2-5
clone size: -
CDR3 protein: CASSGGLETQYF
CDR3 DNA: TGTGCCAGCAGTGGGGGGTTGGAGACCCAGTACTTC

V gene: TRBV6-5
D gene: -
J gene: TRBJ1-6
clone size: -
CDR3 protein: CASSREGSYNSPLHF
CDR3 DNA: TGTGCCAGCAGCAGGGAGGGATCCTATAATTCACCCCTCCACTTT

V gene: TRBV29-1
D gene: -
J gene: TRBJ2-2
clone size: -
CDR3 protein: CSVAGTKDTGELFF
CDR3 DNA: TGCAGCGTTGCCGGGACAAAGGACACCGGGGAGCTGTTTTTT

V gene: TRBV5-4
D gene: -
J gene: TRBJ2-3
clone size: -
CDR3 protein: CASSLALGADTQYF
CDR3 DNA: TGTGCCAGCAGCTTGGCCTTGGGCGCAGATACGCAGTATTTT

V gene: TRBV27
D gene: TRBD1
J gene: TRBJ2-7
clone size: -
CDR3 protein: CASSSGQGVTYEQYF
CDR3 DNA: TGTGCCAGCAGTTCGGGACAGGGGGTTACCTACGAGCAGTACTTC

V gene: TRBV5-1
D gene: -
J gene: TRBJ2-5
clone size: -
CDR3 protein: CASSLDRVETQYF
CDR3 DNA: TGCGCCAGCAGCTTGGACAGGGTGGAGACCCAGTACTTC

V gene: TRBV5-1
D gene: TRBD2
J gene: TRBJ2-1
clone size: -
CDR3 protein: CASSETSGRVDEQFF
CDR3 DNA: TGCGCCAGCAGCGAGACTAGCGGGAGAGTTGATGAGCAGTTCTTC

V gene: TRBV29-1
D gene: -
J gene: TRBJ2-1
clone size: -
CDR3 protein: CSVEDSRSYNEQFF
CDR3 DNA: TGCAGCGTTGAAGACTCCCGCTCCTACAATGAGCAGTTCTTC

V gene: TRBV7-2
D gene: -
J gene: TRBJ1-6
clone size: -
CDR3 protein: CASSLTRLNSPLHF
CDR3 DNA: TGTGCCAGCAGCTTAACTAGGCTTAATTCACCCCTCCACTTT

V gene: TRBV18
D gene: -
J gene: TRBJ2-7
clone size: -
CDR3 protein: CASSPNSGSSYEQYF
CDR3 DNA: TGTGCCAGCTCACCAAATAGCGGTTCTTCCTACGAGCAGTACTTC

V gene: TRBV29-1
D gene: -
J gene: TRBJ2-5
clone size: -
CDR3 protein: CSALSGSAETQYF
CDR3 DNA: TGCAGCGCCCTATCCGGGAGCGCAGAGACCCAGTACTTC

V gene: TRBV18
D gene: -
J gene: TRBJ2-7
clone size: -
CDR3 protein: CASSRLLGSEQYF
CDR3 DNA: TGTGCCAGCTCACGGCTGCTGGGCTCCGAGCAGTACTTC

V gene: TRBV2
D gene: -
J gene: TRBJ2-5
clone size: -
CDR3 protein: CASRYSGTQYF
CDR3 DNA: TGTGCCAGCAGGTACTCTGGGACCCAGTACTTC

V gene: TRBV6-5
D gene: -
J gene: TRBJ2-7
clone size: -
CDR3 protein: CASSYGRGTYEQYF
CDR3 DNA: TGTGCCAGCAGTTACGGTCGGGGTACCTACGAGCAGTACTTC

V gene: TRBV19
D gene: -
J gene: TRBJ1-1
clone size: -
CDR3 protein: CASTLIDRPNTEAFF
CDR3 DNA: TGTGCCAGTACCCTAATAGACAGACCGAACACTGAAGCTTTCTTT

V gene: TRBV9
D gene: -
J gene: TRBJ2-7
clone size: -
CDR3 protein: CASSVDDSLHEQYF
CDR3 DNA: TGTGCCAGCAGCGTAGACGATAGTTTGCACGAGCAGTACTTC